The 17 T cell receptor beta chains below all came from one sample that was sequenced in a study of PD-1 blockade in classical Hodgkin lymphoma. Time point given: cycle 4 day 1 (C4D1), after 6 weeks of nivolumab. Each of the patients experienced relapse following autologous stem cell transplantation, and their brentuximab vedotin exposure differed. Magnetic negative selection served to purify CD4+ T cells out of PBMCs that had been thawed. TCRdb's copy holds only in-frame clones and misses some; the assay was immunoSEQ multiplex PCR. The data show approximately 28,000 clones, roughly 80% seen once. This specimen consisted of CD4+ T cells from blood, obtained before the fourth cycle of nivolumab. All receptors derive from a human donor with classical Hodgkin lymphoma.

The rearrangement uses TRBV5-1 and TRBJ2-3; a weak D match, TRBD1 (5 bases). This CDR3 is 13 amino acids long. Trimming left V 4 bases short and J 6 bases short, with 12 bases between. Germline V gene sequence: CDR1 SGHRS, CDR2 YFSETQ. CDR3 sequence: CASSDRPGDTQYF. CDR3 bases: TGCGCCAGCAGCGACAGACCAGGGGATACGCAGTATTTT.

This chain joins TRBV5-1 and TRBJ2-1; the match to TRBD2 covers 8 bases. Per germline, CDR1 SGHRS and CDR2 YFSETQ. Germline trimming cut 0 bases from V and 3 bases from J; bases unmatched to any gene: 5. The CDR3 consists of 16 residues. CDR3 sequence: CASSLDPREGYNEQFF. The CDR3 bases are TGCGCCAGCAGCTTGGACCCCCGGGAGGGCTACAATGAGCAGTTCTTC.

This rearrangement joins TRBV28 to TRBJ2-3, with 8 bases lining up with TRBD2. CDR1 and CDR2 from the germline V gene are MDHEN and SYDVKM. V was pared by 11 bases and J by 6 bases, with 13 bases of the junction left unmatched. The CDR3 consists of 14 residues. CDR3: CACKPAGAEDTQYF. In DNA form, the CDR3 reads TGTGCCTGCAAACCAGCGGGAGCTGAGGATACGCAGTATTTT. Full variable domain (missing parts from reference TRBV28 and TRBJ2-3): DVKVTQSSRYLVKRTGEKVFLECVQDMDHENMFWYRQDPGLGLRLIYFSYDVKMKEKGDIPEGYSVSREKKERFSLILESASTNQTSMYLCACKPAGAEDTQYFGPGTRLTVL.

V usage is TRBV10-3 and J usage is TRBJ2-7; maybe TRBD2 (5 bases). The CDR3 spans 13 residues. The V gene's germline CDR1 is ENHRY and CDR2 SYGVKD. V lost 7 bases and J 3 bases, leaving 13 bases between the germline ends. For the CDR3, the DNA is TGTGCCATCAATGACCGACGGGGCTACGAGCAGTACTTC. Its protein is CAINDRRGYEQYF.

The CDR3 coding sequence is TGTGCCAGTAGTGATCAGGGGCTGAACACTGAAGCTTTCTTT. Amino acid sequence: CASSDQGLNTEAFF. The rearrangement uses TRBV19 and TRBJ1-1; a weak D match, TRBD1 (6 bases). Germline V CDR1 and CDR2: LNHDA, SQIVND (reference sequence). This CDR3 spans 14 amino acids. V lost 5 bases, J lost 0 bases, and 10 bases lay in between.

The chain links TRBV18 to TRBJ2-1; 7 bases map to TRBD2. J gave up 5 bases and V 4 bases, and 20 bases lay outside the gene matches. The CDR3 is 19 amino acids. Germline V gene sequence: CDR1 KGHSH, CDR2 LQKENI. CDR3 sequence (DNA): TGTGCCAGCTCACAAGGTGGTTGGGGGGACTATCCCTACGACAATGAGCAGTTCTTC. Translated: CASSQGGWGDYPYDNEQFF.

This chain links TRBV6-6 with TRBJ1-2, with unresolved D. Trimming shortened V by 7 bases and J by 6 bases, and 15 bases separated the two germline ends. Germline-derived CDR1 and CDR2 are MNHNY and SVGAGI (reference sequence). The CDR3 runs 13 residues. For the CDR3, the DNA is TGTGCCAGCAAATTGGTAGTGGTGAATGGCTACACCTTC. Its protein product is CASKLVVVNGYTF.

This chain joins TRBV6-5 and TRBJ1-5; weak D call: TRBD1 (6 bases). The CDR3 consists of 15 residues. Per germline, CDR1 MNHEY and CDR2 SVGAGI. V lost 0 bases, J lost 0 bases, and 6 bases lay in between. This chain's CDR3 is CASSYSGGSNQPQHF. For the CDR3, the DNA is TGTGCCAGCAGTTACTCAGGGGGTAGCAATCAGCCCCAGCATTTT.

Turning to this clone: One junction end disagrees with the germline gene, perhaps due to a read error. The V gene is TRBV6-6, the J gene TRBJ1-2; TRBD1 aligns across 7 bases. From germline, CDR1 is MNHNY and CDR2 SVGAGI (reference sequence). This CDR3 region has 14 residues. The CDR3 reads CAISDYRDSYGYTF. The DNA of the CDR3 is TGTGCCATCAGTGACTACCGGGACAGCTATGGCTACACCTTC.

The chain employs TRBV7-2 and TRBJ2-2, with D perhaps TRBD2 (6 bases). The CDR3 contains 15 residues. CDR1 and CDR2 (germline): SGHTA, FQGNSA. Trimming stripped 5 bases from V and 10 bases from J, with 20 bases between. The CDR3 sequence is CASSTAGGGRTELFF. The CDR3 coding sequence is TGTGCCAGCAGCACCGCCGGGGGAGGTAGGACGGAGCTGTTTTTT.

The table lists this clone with a count of one. The chain couples TRBV10-3 to TRBJ1-4; 10 nucleotides align to TRBD1. V trimming: 2 bases; J trimming: 8 bases; junction bases outside the gene matches: 5. Germline assignment: CDR1 ENHRY and CDR2 SYGVKD. The CDR3 length is 15 residues. DNA of the CDR3: TGTGCCATCAGTGAGGTCGGGACAGGGGAGGAAAAACTGTTTTTT. Encoded protein: CAISEVGTGEEKLFF.

This clone has a handful of counts. The chain uses TRBV10-3 and TRBJ1-2, with TRBD1 matching 7 bases. Germline CDR1 ENHRY, CDR2 SYGVKD. CDR3 length equals 15 residues. Trimming took 0 bases from V and 8 from J; bases not matched to a gene: 9. The CDR3 DNA sequence: TGTGCCATCAGTGAGTCCGCGGCAGGGGGTGAGGGCTACACCTTC. This encodes CAISESAAGGEGYTF.

The chain has TRBV5-4 and TRBJ2-7; the D gene is possibly TRBD1 (6 bases). Trimming pared 0 bases from V and 7 bases from J, leaving 11 bases between. The CDR3 loop spans 13 amino acids. Germline V gene lookup returns CDR1 SGHNT and CDR2 YYREEE (reference sequence). CDR3 sequence (DNA): TGTGCCAGCAGCTTGGATCTTGACAGGGAGCAGTACTTC. Translated, it gives CASSLDLDREQYF.

The V gene is TRBV6-6, the J gene TRBJ2-7; 8 nucleotides line up with TRBD2. CDR3 length: 15 residues. The trim removed 6 bases at V and 0 bases at J, leaving 7 bases unmatched. The V gene's germline CDR1 is MNHNY and CDR2 SVGAGI (reference sequence). CDR3 region: CASSRGGRDSYEQYF. The DNA of the CDR3 is TGTGCCAGCAGCCGCGGGGGGAGGGACTCCTACGAGCAGTACTTC.

The chain combines TRBV19 with TRBJ2-6; D gene uncertain. Looked up from germline, CDR1 is LNHDA and CDR2 is SQIVND (reference sequence). CDR3 size: 16 residues. V was clipped by 3 bases and J by 1 base, with 10 bases between them. CDR3 residues: CASSMIRASGANVLTF. Written as DNA, the CDR3 is TGTGCCAGTAGTATGATACGGGCATCTGGGGCCAACGTCCTGACTTTC.

The genes are TRBV7-9 and TRBJ2-7; no clear D. In germline, CDR1 is SEHNR, CDR2 FQNEAQ (reference sequence). There are 12 residues in the CDR3. V gave up 5 bases and J gave up 1 base, with 6 bases separating them. The CDR3 region is CASSQQSYEQYF. The CDR3 bases are TGTGCCAGCAGCCAACAGTCCTACGAGCAGTACTTC.

The gene calls are TRBV27 and TRBJ2-7; D not resolved. The CDR3 is 13 amino acids. The ends were cut back, 6 bases at V and 0 bases at J, with 9 bases in the middle. From germline, CDR1 is MNHEY and CDR2 SMNVEV (reference sequence). CDR3 loop: CASRMRSSYEQYF. As DNA, the CDR3 is TGTGCCAGCAGAATGAGGAGCTCCTACGAGCAGTACTTC.